This TCR beta chain was sequenced in a study of blood T cell repertoires in COVID-19 (dated by TCRdb to 2018 to 2021). Regarding the study in general: Collaborator samples came from the United States, Italy and Spain and covered acute and convalescent phases of COVID-19. The prospective study material was composed of cDNA or gDNA derived from T cells, B-cell-depleted T cells, or PBMCs. Deeply sampled blood TCRbeta repertoires from subjects exposed to, actively infected with, or recovered from COVID-19 were included in the dataset. The repertoires were released in a freely available public database intended as a resource for research on the immune response to SARS-CoV-2. The samples were drawn from the first 160 participants of the ongoing ImmuneRACE study and from under 1,500 subjects provided by 6 global collaborators. Nearly every sample came with metadata listing a de-identified subject ID, COVID-19 status, age in years and sex. Where available, HLA class I and class II types were obtained from metadata supplied by the sample provider rather than from assay-based typing. Study-wide findings and limitations: The quantity of clinical and demographic metadata differed by source and by participant and was supplied without curation.

Enrolling through a virtual design, the prospective study's participants ranged in age from roughly 18 to 89 years and lived across some 23 United States geographic areas. To assign participants to cohorts, the prospective study relied on clinical history that participants themselves reported in a screening survey and a study questionnaire. ImmuneRACE Cohort 3 recovered participants were defined by two consecutive negative NP/OP PCR tests, healthcare professional clearance, or symptom resolution. In the prospective study, whole blood, serum and a nasopharyngeal or oropharyngeal swab were collected from each participant by mobile phlebotomists. Over a roughly 2-month period, participants in the prospective study had the option of providing additional blood draws and questionnaires. Prospective study blood samples were shipped either frozen or at room temperature before DNA extraction. TCRbeta CDR3 regions were amplified from genomic DNA using the immunoSEQ Assay, a bias-controlled multiplex PCR. The paper's data handling went like this. Nucleated cell counts per sample were estimated from amplification of reference gene primers within the assay. To quantify the absolute abundance of each unique TCRbeta CDR3 rearrangement, sequence reads were collapsed and filtered. For each sample, productive Simpson clonality was calculated as the square root of Simpson's diversity index over productive rearrangements. TCRdb's version of the immuneACCESS table is confined to in-frame rearrangements and falls short of the full clone set. An unresolved V gene accounts for under half of the shortfall where checked; the remainder is of unknown origin. V and J calls and clone size follow that table, whereas D and trimming were derived from the DNA. This sample comprises approximately 300,000 clones, roughly nine tenths of them detected only once. The ten largest make up around 4.8% of the sample.

To note about this clone: Its target antigen remains unknown. Per-nucleotide qualities are absent, and no much larger clonotype sits a single base away.

Inclusive of the bounding cysteine and phenylalanine, the CDR3 is 15 residues long. The only DNA kept is the CDR3, 45 bases in frame from the first base. Germline trimming: 5 bases from V, 4 bases from J; junction bases outside gene matches: 6. Per the germline V gene (reference sequence), MNHEY is the CDR1 and SMNVEV is the CDR2. The receptor was isolated from a man between 60 and 75 years old who had recovered from COVID-19. The rearranged chain carries TRBV27 and TRBJ2-1; TRBD2 matches 9 bases in the middle. Source material: PBMCs or T cells enriched from blood (not recorded which). The DNA sequence is given as TGTGCCAGCAGTGTAGCGGGAGACGTATACAATGAGCAGTTCTTC. This codes for CASSVAGDVYNEQFF.